This record looks at one TCR beta chain sequence and its context. In the original analysis: Researchers report that nucleated cell counts were estimated from reference gene primer amplification. Some clones are missing from TCRdb's copy, which holds only in-frame ones; the method was immunoSEQ multiplex PCR. That table supplies the V and J calls and clone size; D and trimming were determined from the DNA. The sample comprises over 75,000 clones, roughly 90% of which are singletons, and approximately 1.5% rests with the top ten. This entry is derived from a study of blood T cell repertoires in COVID-19. Across the study: The origin of the acute and convalescent COVID-19 samples was the United States, Italy and Spain. Sources were T cells, B-cell-depleted T cells, or PBMCs; the material itself was cDNA or gDNA.

This CDR3 is built from 16 residues. Germline V lookup: CDR1 SGHRS, CDR2 YFSETQ. Trimming pared 4 bases from V and 4 bases from J, leaving 19 bases between. V is TRBV5-1 and J is TRBJ2-3; perhaps TRBD1 as D (5 bases). This receptor was obtained from a human donor with active COVID-19. The donor label of this sample is uncertain. The sample comprised peripheral blood. The CDR3 DNA reads as TGCGCCAGCAGCCCTCTAACAGGCACCGGCCCAGATACGCAGTATTTT. Protein product: CASSPLTGTGPDTQYF. The whole variable domain, filled in from reference TRBV5-1 and TRBJ2-3, reads KAGVTQTPRYLIKTRGQQVTLSCSPISGHRSVSWYQQTPGQGLQFLFEYFSETQRNKGNFPGRFSGRQFSNSRSEMNVSTLELGDSALYLCASSPLTGTGPDTQYFGPGTRLTVL.